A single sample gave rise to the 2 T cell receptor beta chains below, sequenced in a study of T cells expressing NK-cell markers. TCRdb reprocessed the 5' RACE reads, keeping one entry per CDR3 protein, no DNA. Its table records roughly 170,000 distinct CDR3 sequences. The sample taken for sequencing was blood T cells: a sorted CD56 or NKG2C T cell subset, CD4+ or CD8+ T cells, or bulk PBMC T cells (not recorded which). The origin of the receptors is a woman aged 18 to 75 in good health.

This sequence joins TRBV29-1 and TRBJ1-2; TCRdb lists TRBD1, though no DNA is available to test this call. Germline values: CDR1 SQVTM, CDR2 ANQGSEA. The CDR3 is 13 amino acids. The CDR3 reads CSVAGQGNYGYTF.

The CDR3 sequence: CASSSPGHSNQPQHF. The rearrangement joins TRBV12-3 or TRBV12-4 to TRBJ1-5; TCRdb's assignment of TRBD1 cannot be checked, as there is no DNA. The CDR3 contains 15 residues.